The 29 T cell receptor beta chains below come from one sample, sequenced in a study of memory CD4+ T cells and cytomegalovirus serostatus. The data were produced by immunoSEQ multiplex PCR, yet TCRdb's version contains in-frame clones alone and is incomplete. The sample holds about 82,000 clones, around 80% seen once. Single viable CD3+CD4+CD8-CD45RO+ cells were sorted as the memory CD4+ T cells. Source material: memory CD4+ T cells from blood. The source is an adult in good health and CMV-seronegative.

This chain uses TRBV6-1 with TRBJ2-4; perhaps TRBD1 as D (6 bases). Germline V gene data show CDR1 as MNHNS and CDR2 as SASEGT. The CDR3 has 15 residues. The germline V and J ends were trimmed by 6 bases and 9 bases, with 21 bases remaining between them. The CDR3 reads CASRPNRDGGAIQYF. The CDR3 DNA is TGTGCCAGCAGACCGAACAGGGATGGAGGAGCCATTCAGTACTTC.

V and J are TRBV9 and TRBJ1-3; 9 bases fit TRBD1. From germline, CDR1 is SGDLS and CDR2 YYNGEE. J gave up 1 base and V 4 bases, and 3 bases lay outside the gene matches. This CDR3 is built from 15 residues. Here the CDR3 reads CASSIGQGSGNTIYF. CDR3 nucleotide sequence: TGTGCCAGCAGCATTGGACAGGGGTCTGGAAACACCATATATTTT.

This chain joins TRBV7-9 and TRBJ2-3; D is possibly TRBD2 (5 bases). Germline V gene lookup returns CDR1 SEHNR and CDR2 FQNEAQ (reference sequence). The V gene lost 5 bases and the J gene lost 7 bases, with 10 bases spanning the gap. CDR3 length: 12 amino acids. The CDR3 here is CASSRGLNTQYF. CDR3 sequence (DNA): TGTGCCAGCAGCCGAGGGTTGAATACGCAGTATTTT.

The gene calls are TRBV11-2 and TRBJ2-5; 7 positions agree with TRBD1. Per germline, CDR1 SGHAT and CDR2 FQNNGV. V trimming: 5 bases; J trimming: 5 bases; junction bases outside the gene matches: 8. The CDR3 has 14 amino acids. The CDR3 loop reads CASSPNRGFETQYF. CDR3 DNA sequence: TGTGCCAGCAGCCCAAACAGGGGATTTGAGACCCAGTACTTC.

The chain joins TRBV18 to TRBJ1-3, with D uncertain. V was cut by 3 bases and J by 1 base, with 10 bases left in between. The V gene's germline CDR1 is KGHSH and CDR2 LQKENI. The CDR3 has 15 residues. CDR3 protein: CASSPSQLSGNTIYF. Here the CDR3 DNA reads TGTGCCAGCTCACCCTCACAGTTGTCTGGAAACACCATATATTTT.

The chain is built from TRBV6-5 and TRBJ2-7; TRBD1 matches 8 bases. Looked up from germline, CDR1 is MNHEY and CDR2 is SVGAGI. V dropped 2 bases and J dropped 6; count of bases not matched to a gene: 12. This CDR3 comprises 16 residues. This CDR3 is CASSYNLQGATREQYF. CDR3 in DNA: TGTGCCAGCAGTTACAATCTCCAGGGGGCAACTCGCGAGCAGTACTTC.

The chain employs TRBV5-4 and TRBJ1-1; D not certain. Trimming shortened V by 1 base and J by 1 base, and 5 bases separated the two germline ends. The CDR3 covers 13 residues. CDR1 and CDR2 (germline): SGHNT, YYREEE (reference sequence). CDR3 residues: CASSLPGNTEAFF. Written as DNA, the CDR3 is TGTGCCAGCAGCTTGCCGGGGAACACTGAAGCTTTCTTT.

CDR3 loop: CASSLEEAQPQHF. The CDR3, as DNA: TGTGCCAGCAGCTTGGAGGAGGCTCAGCCCCAGCATTTT. The rearrangement uses TRBV5-8 and TRBJ1-5, with D uncertain. CDR1 is SGHTS, CDR2 YDEGEE, per germline. Trimming shortened V by 0 bases and J by 6 bases, and 7 bases separated the two germline ends. The CDR3 is 13 amino acids.

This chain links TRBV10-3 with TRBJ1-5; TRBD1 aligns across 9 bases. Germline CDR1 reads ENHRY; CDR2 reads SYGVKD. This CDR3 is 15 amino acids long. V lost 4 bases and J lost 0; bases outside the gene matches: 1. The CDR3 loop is CAISGTGDSNQPQHF. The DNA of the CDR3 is TGTGCCATCAGTGGGACAGGGGATAGCAATCAGCCCCAGCATTTT.

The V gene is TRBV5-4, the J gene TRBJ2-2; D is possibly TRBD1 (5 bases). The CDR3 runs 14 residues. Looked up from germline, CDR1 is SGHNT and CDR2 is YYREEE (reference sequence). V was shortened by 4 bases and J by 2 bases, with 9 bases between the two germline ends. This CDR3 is CASSKDINTGELFF. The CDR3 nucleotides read TGTGCCAGCAGCAAGGACATCAACACCGGGGAGCTGTTTTTT. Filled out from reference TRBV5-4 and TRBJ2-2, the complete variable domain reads ETGVTQSPTHLIKTRGQQVTLRCSSQSGHNTVSWYQQALGQGPQFIFQYYREEENGRGNFPPRFSGLQFPNYSSELNVNALELDDSALYLCASSKDINTGELFFGEGSRLTVL.

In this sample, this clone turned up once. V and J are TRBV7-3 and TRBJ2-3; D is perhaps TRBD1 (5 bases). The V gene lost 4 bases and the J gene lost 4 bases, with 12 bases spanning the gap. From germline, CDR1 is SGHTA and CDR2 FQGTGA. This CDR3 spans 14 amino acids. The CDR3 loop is CASSSLQGADTQYF. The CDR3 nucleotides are TGTGCCAGCAGCTCGCTTCAGGGTGCAGATACGCAGTATTTT.

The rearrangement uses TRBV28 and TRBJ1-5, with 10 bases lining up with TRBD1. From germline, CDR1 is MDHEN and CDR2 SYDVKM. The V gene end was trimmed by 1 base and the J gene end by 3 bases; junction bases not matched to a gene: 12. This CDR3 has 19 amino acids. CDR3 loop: CASSLYAGTGDLNNQPQHF. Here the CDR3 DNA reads TGTGCCAGCAGTTTATACGCCGGGACAGGGGACCTGAACAATCAGCCCCAGCATTTT.

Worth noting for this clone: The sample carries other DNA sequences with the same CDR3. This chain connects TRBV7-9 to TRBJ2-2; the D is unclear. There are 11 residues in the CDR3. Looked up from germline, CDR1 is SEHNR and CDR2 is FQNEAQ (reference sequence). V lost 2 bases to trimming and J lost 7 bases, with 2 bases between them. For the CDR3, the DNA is TGTGCCAGCAGCTTATACGGGGAGCTGTTTTTT. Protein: CASSLYGELFF.

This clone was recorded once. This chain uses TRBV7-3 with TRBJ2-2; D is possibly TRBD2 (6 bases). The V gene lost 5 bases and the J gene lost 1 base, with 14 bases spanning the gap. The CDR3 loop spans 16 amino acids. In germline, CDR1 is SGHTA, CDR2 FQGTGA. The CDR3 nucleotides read TGTGCCAGCAGCGCACGAGCGCGGGGGAACACCGGGGAGCTGTTTTTT. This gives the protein CASSARARGNTGELFF.

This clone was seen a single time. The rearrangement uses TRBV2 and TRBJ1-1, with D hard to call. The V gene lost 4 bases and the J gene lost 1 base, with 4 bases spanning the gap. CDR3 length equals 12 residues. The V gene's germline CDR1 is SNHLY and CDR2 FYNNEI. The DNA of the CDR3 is TGTGCCAGCAGTGTTGGGAACACTGAAGCTTTCTTT. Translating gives CASSVGNTEAFF.

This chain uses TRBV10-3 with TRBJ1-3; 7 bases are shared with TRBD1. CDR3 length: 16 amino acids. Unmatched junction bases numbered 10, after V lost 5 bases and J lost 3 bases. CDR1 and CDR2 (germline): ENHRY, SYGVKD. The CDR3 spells CAISFATGSDGNTIYF. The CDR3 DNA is TGTGCCATCAGTTTCGCGACAGGGTCTGATGGAAACACCATATATTTT.

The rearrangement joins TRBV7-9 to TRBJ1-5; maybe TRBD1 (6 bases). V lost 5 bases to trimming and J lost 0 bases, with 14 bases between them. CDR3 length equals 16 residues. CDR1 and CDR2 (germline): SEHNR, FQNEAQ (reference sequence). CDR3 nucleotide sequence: TGTGCCAGCAGCCCCCTGGGAGGGGGTAGCAATCAGCCCCAGCATTTT. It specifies CASSPLGGGSNQPQHF.

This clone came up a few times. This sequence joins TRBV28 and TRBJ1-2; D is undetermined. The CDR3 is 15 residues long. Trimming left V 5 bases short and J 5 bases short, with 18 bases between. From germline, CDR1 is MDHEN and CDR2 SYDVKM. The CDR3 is CASSPTEVAGYGYTF. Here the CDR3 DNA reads TGTGCCAGCAGTCCAACGGAAGTCGCTGGGTATGGCTACACCTTC.

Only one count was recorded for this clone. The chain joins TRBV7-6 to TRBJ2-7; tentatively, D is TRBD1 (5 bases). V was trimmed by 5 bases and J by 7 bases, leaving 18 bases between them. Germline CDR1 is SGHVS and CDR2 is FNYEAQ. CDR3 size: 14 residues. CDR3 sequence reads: CASSPTGGAWEQYF. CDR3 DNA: TGTGCCAGCAGCCCCACCGGTGGGGCGTGGGAGCAGTACTTC.

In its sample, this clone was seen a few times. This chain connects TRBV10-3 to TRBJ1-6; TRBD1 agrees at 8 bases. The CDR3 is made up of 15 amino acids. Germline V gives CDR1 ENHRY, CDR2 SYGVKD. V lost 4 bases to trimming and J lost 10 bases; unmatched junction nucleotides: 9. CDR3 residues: CAISAVDRGGSPLHF. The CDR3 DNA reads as TGTGCCATCAGTGCTGTTGACAGGGGTGGATCACCCCTCCACTTT.

CDR3 protein: CASSLAGARSGNTIYF. In DNA, the CDR3 is TGTGCCAGCAGCTTAGCAGGGGCCCGCTCTGGAAACACCATATATTTT. The chain combines TRBV7-2 with TRBJ1-3; a weak D match, TRBD1 (5 bases). This CDR3 is 16 amino acids long. Germline V lookup: CDR1 SGHTA, CDR2 FQGNSA. Trimming left V 0 bases short and J 0 bases short, with 9 bases between.

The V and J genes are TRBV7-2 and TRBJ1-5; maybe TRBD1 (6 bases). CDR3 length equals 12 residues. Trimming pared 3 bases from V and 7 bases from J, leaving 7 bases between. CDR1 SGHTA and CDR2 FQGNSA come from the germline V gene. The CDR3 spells CASSFTGQPQHF. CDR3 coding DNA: TGTGCCAGCAGCTTTACAGGGCAGCCCCAGCATTTT.

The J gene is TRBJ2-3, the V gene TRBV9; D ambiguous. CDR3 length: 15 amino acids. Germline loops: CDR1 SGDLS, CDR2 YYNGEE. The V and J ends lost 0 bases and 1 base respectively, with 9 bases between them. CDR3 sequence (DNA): TGTGCCAGCAGCGTAGGCGGTACTCGCACAGATACGCAGTATTTT. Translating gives CASSVGGTRTDTQYF. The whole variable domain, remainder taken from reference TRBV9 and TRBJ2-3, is DSGVTQTPKHLITATGQRVTLRCSPRSGDLSVYWYQQSLDQGLQFLIQYYNGEERAKGNILERFSAQQFPDLHSELNLSSLELGDSALYFCASSVGGTRTDTQYFGPGTRLTVL.

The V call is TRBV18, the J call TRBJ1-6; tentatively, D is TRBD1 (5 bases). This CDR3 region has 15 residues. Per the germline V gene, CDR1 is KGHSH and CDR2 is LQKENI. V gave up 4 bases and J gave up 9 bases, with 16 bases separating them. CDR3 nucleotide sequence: TGTGCCAGCTCACGAGAGGGGACCGAGGGTTCACCCCTCCACTTT. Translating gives CASSREGTEGSPLHF.

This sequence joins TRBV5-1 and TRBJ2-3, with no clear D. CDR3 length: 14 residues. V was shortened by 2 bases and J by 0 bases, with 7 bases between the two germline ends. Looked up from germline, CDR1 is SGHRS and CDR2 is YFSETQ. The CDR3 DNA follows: TGCGCCAGCAGCTTTATTACTAGCACAGATACGCAGTATTTT. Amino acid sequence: CASSFITSTDTQYF.

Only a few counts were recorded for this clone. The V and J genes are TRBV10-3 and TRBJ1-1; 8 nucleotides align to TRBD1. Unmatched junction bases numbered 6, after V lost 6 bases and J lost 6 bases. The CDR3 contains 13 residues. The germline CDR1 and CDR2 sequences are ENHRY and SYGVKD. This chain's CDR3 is CAIRGTGGSEAFF. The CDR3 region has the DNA TGTGCCATCAGGGGAACAGGGGGGTCTGAAGCTTTCTTT.

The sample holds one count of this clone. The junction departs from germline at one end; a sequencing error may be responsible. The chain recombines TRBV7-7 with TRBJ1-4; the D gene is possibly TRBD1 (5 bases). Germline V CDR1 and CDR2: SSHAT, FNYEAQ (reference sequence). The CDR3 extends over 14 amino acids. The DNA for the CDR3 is TGTGCTAGCAGCCCGACAGATACTAATGAAAAACTGTTTTTT. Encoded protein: CASSPTDTNEKLFF. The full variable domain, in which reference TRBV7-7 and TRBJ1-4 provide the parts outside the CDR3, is GAGVSQSPRYKVTKRGQDVTLRCDPISSHATLYWYQQALGQGPEFLTYFNYEAQPDKSGLPSDRFSAERPEGSISTLTIQRTEQRDSAMYRCASSPTDTNEKLFFGSGTQLSVL.

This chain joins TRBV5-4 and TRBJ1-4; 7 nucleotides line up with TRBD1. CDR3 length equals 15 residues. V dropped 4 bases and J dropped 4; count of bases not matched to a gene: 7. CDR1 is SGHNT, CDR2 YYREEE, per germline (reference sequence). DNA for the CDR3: TGTGCCAGCAGCCGTAGACAGGGCTTTAATGAAAAACTGTTTTTT. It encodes CASSRRQGFNEKLFF.

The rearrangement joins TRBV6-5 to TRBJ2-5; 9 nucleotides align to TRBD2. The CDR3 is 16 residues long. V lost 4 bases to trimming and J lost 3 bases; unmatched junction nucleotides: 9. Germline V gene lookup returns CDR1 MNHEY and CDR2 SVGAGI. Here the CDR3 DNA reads TGTGCCAGCAGTTGGCTAGCGGGGCGATCGAAAGAGACCCAGTACTTC. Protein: CASSWLAGRSKETQYF.